The rows below give T cell receptor beta chains drawn from one sample of a study of T cells in Graves' hyperthyroidism and ophthalmopathy. Each CDR3 protein is one row after TCRdb ran MiXCR on the multiplex PCR reads. The sample contains approximately 210,000 distinct CDR3 sequences, 15% to 20% of which appear only once. Specimen: blood. These receptors were collected from a man aged 45-60 years with Graves' hyperthyroidism. CDR3s include the opening cysteine and the closing phenylalanine or tryptophan. The D gene is left open where the match is weak. Expanded clones get a size class; other rows say once, few or many, or leave the size out.

j_gene: TRBJ1-1
len: 16
d_gene: .
v_gene: TRBV5-6
abundance: .
CDR3aa: CASSFLDSEQRPQAFF
CDR3nt: TGTGCCAGCAGCTTTCTGGATTCAGAACAACGGCCCCAAGCTTTCTTT

j_gene: TRBJ1-1
len: 13
d_gene: .
v_gene: TRBV27
abundance: many
CDR3aa: CASSARVNTEAFF
CDR3nt: TGTGCCAGCAGTGCCAGGGTGAACACTGAAGCTTTCTTT

j_gene: TRBJ2-2
len: 16
d_gene: .
v_gene: TRBV5-1
abundance: .
CDR3aa: CASSFSWLAGRRELFF
CDR3nt: TGCGCCAGCAGCTTCTCATGGTTGGCGGGGCGCCGGGAGCTGTTTTTT

j_gene: TRBJ2-1
len: 15
d_gene: .
v_gene: TRBV6-1
abundance: many
CDR3aa: CASRDLRSSYNEQFF
CDR3nt: TGTGCCAGCAGGGATCTTCGTAGCTCCTACAATGAGCAGTTCTTC

j_gene: TRBJ2-1
len: 15
d_gene: TRBD2
v_gene: TRBV19
abundance: .
CDR3aa: CASSISGRAWDEQFF
CDR3nt: TGTGCCAGTAGTATAAGCGGGAGGGCCTGGGATGAGCAGTTCTTC

j_gene: TRBJ2-1
len: 15
d_gene: .
v_gene: TRBV7-9
abundance: .
CDR3aa: CASSPVVGSRSEQFF
CDR3nt: TGTGCCAGCAGCCCTGTGGTCGGGAGTAGGAGTGAGCAGTTCTTC

j_gene: TRBJ1-4
len: 13
d_gene: TRBD1
v_gene: TRBV6-1
abundance: many
CDR3aa: CASSPGTDEKLFF
CDR3nt: TGTGCCAGCAGTCCGGGGACAGACGAAAAACTGTTTTTT

j_gene: TRBJ2-2
len: 16
d_gene: TRBD1
v_gene: TRBV12-3/TRBV12-4
abundance: .
CDR3aa: CASRRDRGYGMGELFF
CDR3nt: TGTGCCAGCAGACGGGACAGGGGGTACGGAATGGGGGAGCTGTTTTTT

j_gene: TRBJ2-1
len: 15
d_gene: TRBD2
v_gene: TRBV12-3/TRBV12-4
abundance: many
CDR3aa: CASSLVAGANNEQFF
CDR3nt: TGTGCCAGCAGTTTAGTTGCGGGAGCAAACAATGAGCAGTTCTTC

j_gene: TRBJ2-7
len: 13
d_gene: .
v_gene: TRBV29-1
abundance: .
CDR3aa: CSVELGGTYEQYF
CDR3nt: TGCAGCGTTGAACTAGGAGGGACCTACGAGCAGTACTTC

j_gene: TRBJ2-1
len: 13
d_gene: .
v_gene: TRBV29-1
abundance: .
CDR3aa: CSVETGTYNEQFF
CDR3nt: TGCAGCGTGGAGACAGGTACCTACAATGAGCAGTTCTTC

j_gene: TRBJ2-3
len: 14
d_gene: .
v_gene: TRBV5-4
abundance: .
CDR3aa: CASSLGQVADTQYF
CDR3nt: TGTGCCAGCAGCTTAGGACAAGTCGCAGATACGCAGTATTTT

j_gene: TRBJ1-1
len: 13
d_gene: .
v_gene: TRBV12-3/TRBV12-4
abundance: many
CDR3aa: CASSFAANTEAFF
CDR3nt: TGTGCCAGCAGTTTCGCGGCGAACACTGAAGCTTTCTTT

j_gene: TRBJ2-3
len: 16
d_gene: .
v_gene: TRBV4-2
abundance: few
CDR3aa: CASSQVEFEGTDTQYF
CDR3nt: TGTGCCAGCAGCCAAGTGGAATTCGAGGGCACAGATACGCAGTATTTT

j_gene: TRBJ2-5
len: 14
d_gene: TRBD1
v_gene: TRBV2
abundance: many
CDR3aa: CASSAGTGEETQYF
CDR3nt: TGTGCCAGCAGTGCAGGGACAGGGGAAGAGACCCAGTACTTC

j_gene: TRBJ2-7
len: 16
d_gene: TRBD2
v_gene: TRBV10-3
abundance: many
CDR3aa: CAIGRIGASGYYEQYF
CDR3nt: TGTGCCATCGGGCGGATCGGGGCTAGCGGTTACTACGAGCAGTACTTC

j_gene: TRBJ2-5
len: 14
d_gene: TRBD1
v_gene: TRBV11-3
abundance: many
CDR3aa: CASSLDRARETQYF
CDR3nt: TGTGCCAGCAGCTTGGACAGGGCAAGGGAGACCCAGTACTTC

j_gene: TRBJ1-5
len: 15
d_gene: .
v_gene: TRBV10-2
abundance: .
CDR3aa: CASSDYGGHNQPQHF
CDR3nt: TGCGCCAGCAGTGATTACGGAGGACACAATCAGCCCCAGCATTTT

j_gene: TRBJ2-3
len: 12
d_gene: .
v_gene: TRBV29-1
abundance: many
CDR3aa: CSVEGRAGTQYF
CDR3nt: TGCAGCGTTGAGGGACGGGCAGGCACGCAGTATTTT

j_gene: TRBJ1-4
len: 12
d_gene: .
v_gene: TRBV20-1
abundance: .
CDR3aa: CSASTGWAYPFF
CDR3nt: TGCAGTGCATCAACAGGGTGGGCCTATCCGTTTTTT

j_gene: TRBJ2-1
len: 17
d_gene: TRBD2
v_gene: TRBV7-9
abundance: many
CDR3aa: CASSSRASGSLWNEQFF
CDR3nt: TGTGCCAGCAGCTCACGGGCTAGCGGGAGCTTGTGGAATGAGCAGTTCTTC

j_gene: TRBJ2-3
len: 12
d_gene: .
v_gene: TRBV2
abundance: many
CDR3aa: CASSDRDDTQYF
CDR3nt: TGTGCCAGCAGTGATAGGGACGATACGCAGTATTTT

j_gene: TRBJ1-5
len: 13
d_gene: .
v_gene: TRBV6-1
abundance: .
CDR3aa: CASGDPGVQPQHF
CDR3nt: TGTGCCAGCGGGGATCCGGGGGTCCAGCCCCAGCATTTT